This T cell receptor beta chain was documented in a study of Ad26.COV2.S vaccination and SARS-CoV-2 variants. The treatment was: some 20 received Ad26.COV2.S at low or high dose, single or two shots; several received placebo; per-sample allocation not given. Each sample was drawn 63 days after the first injection (of vaccine or placebo). Profiling relied on immunoSEQ multiplex PCR, and the TCRdb table lists in-frame clones only, not all of them. The sample has 200,000 to 250,000 clones; approximately 87% are singletons. This TCR was sampled from a person aged 18-60 years who received the Ad26.COV2.S COVID-19 vaccine or a placebo. This specimen consisted of peripheral blood, obtained in a trial of Ad26.COV2.S vaccine versus placebo.

CDR3 sequence reads: CASSGLAGGSTDTQYF. The CDR3 coding sequence is TGTGCCAGCAGCGGACTAGCGGGGGGTAGCACAGATACGCAGTATTTT. The chain links TRBV6-4 to TRBJ2-3; 14 bases align to TRBD2. Germline assignment: CDR1 MRHNA and CDR2 SNTAGT. The V segment lost 6 bases and the J segment 0 bases; nucleotides outside the gene matches: 2. The CDR3 has 16 amino acids.